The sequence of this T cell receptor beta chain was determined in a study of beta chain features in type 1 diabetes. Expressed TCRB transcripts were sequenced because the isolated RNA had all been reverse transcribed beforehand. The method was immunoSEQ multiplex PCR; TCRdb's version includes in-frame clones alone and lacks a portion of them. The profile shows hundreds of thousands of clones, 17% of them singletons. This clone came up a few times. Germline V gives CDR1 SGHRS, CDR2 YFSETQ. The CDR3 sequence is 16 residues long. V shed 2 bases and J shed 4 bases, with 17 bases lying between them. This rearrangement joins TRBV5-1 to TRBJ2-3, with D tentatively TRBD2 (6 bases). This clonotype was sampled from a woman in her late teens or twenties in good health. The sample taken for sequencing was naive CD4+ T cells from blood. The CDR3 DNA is TGCGCCAGCAGCTTTGTGGAGGGAGACGGCTCAGATACGCAGTATTTT. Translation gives CASSFVEGDGSDTQYF. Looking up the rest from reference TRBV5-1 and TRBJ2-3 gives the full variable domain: KAGVTQTPRYLIKTRGQQVTLSCSPISGHRSVSWYQQTPGQGLQFLFEYFSETQRNKGNFPGRFSGRQFSNSRSEMNVSTLELGDSALYLCASSFVEGDGSDTQYFGPGTRLTVL.